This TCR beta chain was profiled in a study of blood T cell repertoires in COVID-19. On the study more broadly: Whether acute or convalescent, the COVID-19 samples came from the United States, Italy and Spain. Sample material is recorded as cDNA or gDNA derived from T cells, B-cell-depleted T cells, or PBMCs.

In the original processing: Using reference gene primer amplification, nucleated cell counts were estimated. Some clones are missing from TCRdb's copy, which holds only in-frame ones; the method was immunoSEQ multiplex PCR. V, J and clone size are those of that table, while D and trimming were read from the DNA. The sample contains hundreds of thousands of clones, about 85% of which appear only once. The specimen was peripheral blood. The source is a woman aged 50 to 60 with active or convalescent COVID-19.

In nucleotides, the CDR3 is TGTGCCAGCAGAGGGGCAGGGGTCTACGAGCAGTACTTC. Its translation: CASRGAGVYEQYF. V usage is TRBV6-5 and J usage is TRBJ2-7, with a tentative D call TRBD1 (6 bases). Trimming removed 6 bases from V and 3 bases from J, with 12 bases in between. CDR1 and CDR2 (germline): MNHEY, SVGAGI. The CDR3 consists of 13 residues.